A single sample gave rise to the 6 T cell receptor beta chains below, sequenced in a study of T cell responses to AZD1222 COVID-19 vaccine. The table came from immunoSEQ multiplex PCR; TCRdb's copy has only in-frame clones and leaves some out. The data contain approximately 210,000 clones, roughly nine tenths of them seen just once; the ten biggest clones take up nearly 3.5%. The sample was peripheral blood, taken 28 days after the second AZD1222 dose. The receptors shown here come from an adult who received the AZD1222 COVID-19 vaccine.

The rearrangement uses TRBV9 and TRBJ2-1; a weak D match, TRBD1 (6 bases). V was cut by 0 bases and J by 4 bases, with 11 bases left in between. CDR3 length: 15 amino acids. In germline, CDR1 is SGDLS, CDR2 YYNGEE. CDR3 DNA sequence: TGTGCCAGCAGCGTAGAAGGACAGATGTACAATGAGCAGTTCTTC. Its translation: CASSVEGQMYNEQFF.

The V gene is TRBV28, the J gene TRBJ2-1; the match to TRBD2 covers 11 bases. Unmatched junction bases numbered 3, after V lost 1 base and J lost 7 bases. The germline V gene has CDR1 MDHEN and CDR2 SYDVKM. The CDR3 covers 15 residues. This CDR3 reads CASSLLAGGLNEQFF. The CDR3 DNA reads TGTGCCAGCAGTTTATTAGCGGGAGGGTTGAATGAGCAGTTCTTC.

The CDR3 nucleotides are TGTGCCAGCAGCACTCGGACTCTTATAGATACGCAGTATTTT. Translating it yields CASSTRTLIDTQYF. This sequence joins TRBV9 and TRBJ2-3; TRBD2 might be the D (5 bases). CDR3 length: 14 residues. CDR1 is SGDLS and CDR2 is YYNGEE in the germline V gene. V was pared by 4 bases and J by 5 bases, with 14 bases between.

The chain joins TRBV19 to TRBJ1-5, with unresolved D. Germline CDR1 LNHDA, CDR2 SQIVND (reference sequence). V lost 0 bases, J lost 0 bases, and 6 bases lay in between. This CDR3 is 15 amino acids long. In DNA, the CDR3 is TGTGCCAGTAGTATAGAGGTGGTTAGCAATCAGCCCCAGCATTTT. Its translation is CASSIEVVSNQPQHF.

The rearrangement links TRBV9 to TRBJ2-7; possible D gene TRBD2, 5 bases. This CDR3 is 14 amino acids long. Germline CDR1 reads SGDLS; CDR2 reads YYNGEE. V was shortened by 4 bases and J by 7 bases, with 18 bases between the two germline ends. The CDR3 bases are TGTGCCAGCAGCCCCAGCCATGGTCCGGGGGAGCAGTACTTC. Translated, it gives CASSPSHGPGEQYF. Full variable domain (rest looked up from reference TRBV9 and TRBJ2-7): DSGVTQTPKHLITATGQRVTLRCSPRSGDLSVYWYQQSLDQGLQFLIQYYNGEERAKGNILERFSAQQFPDLHSELNLSSLELGDSALYFCASSPSHGPGEQYFGPGTRLTVT.

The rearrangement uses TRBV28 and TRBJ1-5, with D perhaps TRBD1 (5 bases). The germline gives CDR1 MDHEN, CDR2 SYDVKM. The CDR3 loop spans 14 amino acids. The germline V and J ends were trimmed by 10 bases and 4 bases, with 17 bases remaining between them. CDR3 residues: CATTAGSGNQPQHF. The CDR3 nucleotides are TGTGCCACTACCGCAGGGTCAGGGAATCAGCCCCAGCATTTT.